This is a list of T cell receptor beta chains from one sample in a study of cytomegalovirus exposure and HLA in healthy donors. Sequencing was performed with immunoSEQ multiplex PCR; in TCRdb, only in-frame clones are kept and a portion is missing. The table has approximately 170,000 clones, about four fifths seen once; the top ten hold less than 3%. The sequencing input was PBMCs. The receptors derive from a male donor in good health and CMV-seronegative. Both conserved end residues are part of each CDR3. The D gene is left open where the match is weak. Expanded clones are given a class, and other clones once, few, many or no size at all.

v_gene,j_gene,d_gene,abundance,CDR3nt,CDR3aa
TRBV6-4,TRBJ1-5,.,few,TGTGCCAGCAGTGACTCGGAGGGCCAGCCCCAGCATTTT,CASSDSEGQPQHF
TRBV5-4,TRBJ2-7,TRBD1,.,TGTGCCAGCAGCTTGGGACAGGGGGCGGACGAGCAGTACTTC,CASSLGQGADEQYF
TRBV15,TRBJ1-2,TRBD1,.,TGTGCCACCAGACAGGGGGCTAACTATGGCTACACCTTC,CATRQGANYGYTF
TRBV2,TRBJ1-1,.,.,TGTGCCAGCAGTGGGGACTGGAACACTGAAGCTTTCTTT,CASSGDWNTEAFF
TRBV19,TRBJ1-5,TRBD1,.,TGTGCCAGTAAACTAGGGGGCCATAGCAATCAGCCCCAGCATTTT,CASKLGGHSNQPQHF
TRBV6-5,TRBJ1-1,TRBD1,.,TGTGCCAGCAGTGATCTCAGGGGGTTCACTGAAGCTTTCTTT,CASSDLRGFTEAFF
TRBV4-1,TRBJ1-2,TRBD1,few,TGCGCCAGCAGTGCCTCAGACAGGGAAAACTATGGCTACACCTTC,CASSASDRENYGYTF
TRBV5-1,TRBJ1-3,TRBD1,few,TGCGCCAGCAGCTCCGGGACAGGACGAAACACCATATATTTT,CASSSGTGRNTIYF
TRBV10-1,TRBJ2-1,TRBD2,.,TGCGCCAGCAGTGAGATGGGACTAGGATACAATGAGCAGTTCTTC,CASSEMGLGYNEQFF
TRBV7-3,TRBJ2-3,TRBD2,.,TGTGCCAGCAGCTTAACCCTGGGCGGGACTAGTGCAGATACGCAGTATTTT,CASSLTLGGTSADTQYF
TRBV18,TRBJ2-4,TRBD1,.,TGTGCCAGCTCACCAATATATCAGGGGGACAAAAACATTCAGTACTTC,CASSPIYQGDKNIQYF
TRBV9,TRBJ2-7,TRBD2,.,TGTGCCAGCAGCGTAGCCTCTAGCGGGAGCTCCTACGAGCAGTACTTC,CASSVASSGSSYEQYF
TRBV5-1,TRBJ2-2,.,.,TGCGCCAGCAAGACTAGAGCGGACAATACCGGGGAGCTGTTTTTT,CASKTRADNTGELFF
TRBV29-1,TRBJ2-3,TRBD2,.,TGCAGCGTTGAAGTTAGCGGGAGCACAGATACGCAGTATTTT,CSVEVSGSTDTQYF
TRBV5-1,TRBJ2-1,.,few,TGCGCCAGCAGCTTGGAGCCGGGACTCCCGGGCTATGAGCAGTTCTTC,CASSLEPGLPGYEQFF
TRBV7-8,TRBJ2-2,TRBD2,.,TGTGCCAGCAGCTGGACTAGCGGGGGGACCGGGGAGCTGTTTTTT,CASSWTSGGTGELFF
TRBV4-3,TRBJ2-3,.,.,TGCGCCAGCAGCCAAGTATCAGCGGACGGGTACACAGATACGCAGTATTTT,CASSQVSADGYTDTQYF
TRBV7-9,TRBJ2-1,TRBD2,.,TGTGCAACCAGCTTGGGGTCCCTAGCGGGAGTTAACAATGAGCAGTTCTTC,CATSLGSLAGVNNEQFF
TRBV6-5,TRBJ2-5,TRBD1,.,TGTGCCAGCAGTCCCGGGACAGGGTCTGGCGAGACCCAGTACTTC,CASSPGTGSGETQYF
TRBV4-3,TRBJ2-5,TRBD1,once,TGCGCCAGCAGCCTAACCAAAATCCGGGACAGGGTAGTGCAAGAGACCCAGTACTTC,CASSLTKIRDRVVQETQYF
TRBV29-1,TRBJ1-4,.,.,TGCAGCGTTGCTATGAGTAATGAAAAACTGTTTTTT,CSVAMSNEKLFF
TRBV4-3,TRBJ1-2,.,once,TGCGCCAGCAGCCAAGATCGGGAGACCTATGGCTACACCTTC,CASSQDRETYGYTF
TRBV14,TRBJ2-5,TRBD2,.,TGTGCCAGCAGCCAAGAGGGTTTGCGGGGGGCGGAGACCCAGTACTTC,CASSQEGLRGAETQYF
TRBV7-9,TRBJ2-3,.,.,TGTGCCAGCAGCTTATTGTCAGGGGGGACAGATACGCAGTATTTT,CASSLLSGGTDTQYF
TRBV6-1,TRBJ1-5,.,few,TGTGCCAGCAGTGCCGACAGTGGCAATCAGCCCCAGCATTTT,CASSADSGNQPQHF
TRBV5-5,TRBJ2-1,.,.,TGTGCCAGCAGCTTGGTAGTTTCCTACAATGAGCAGTTCTTC,CASSLVVSYNEQFF
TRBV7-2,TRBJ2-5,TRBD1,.,TGTGCCAGCAGCTTTCGAAAGGGACAGGGTGTGACCCAGTACTTC,CASSFRKGQGVTQYF
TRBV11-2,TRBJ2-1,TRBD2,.,TGTGCCAGCAGCTTAGGGCTAGCGGAGAATGAGCAGTTCTTC,CASSLGLAENEQFF
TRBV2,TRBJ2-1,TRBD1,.,TGTGCCAGCAGTGAAGAACAGGGGGACTACAATGAGCAGTTCTTC,CASSEEQGDYNEQFF
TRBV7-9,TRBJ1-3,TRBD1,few,TGTGCCAGCAGACTGGGTCCCGGGAGGACAGGGGCTGGAAACACCATATATTTT,CASRLGPGRTGAGNTIYF
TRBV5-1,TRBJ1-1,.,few,TGCGCCAGCAGCTTTGGGGGCAACACTGAAGCTTTCTTT,CASSFGGNTEAFF
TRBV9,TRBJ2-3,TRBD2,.,TGTGCCAGCAGCGCACACCGGACTAGCCTGGAGGGGGATACGCAGTATTTT,CASSAHRTSLEGDTQYF
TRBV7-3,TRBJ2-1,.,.,TGTGCCAGCAGCTTATATTCGAGCAAAACCTACAATGAGCAGTTCTTC,CASSLYSSKTYNEQFF
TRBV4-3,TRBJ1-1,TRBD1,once,TGCGCCAGCAGCCAAACAGGGGAGTGGGCTGAAGCTTTCTTT,CASSQTGEWAEAFF
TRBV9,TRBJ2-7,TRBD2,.,TGTGCCAGCAGTCGAACTAGCGGGAGGCCGCCTTACGAGCAGTACTTC,CASSRTSGRPPYEQYF
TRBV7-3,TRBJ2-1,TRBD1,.,TGTGCCAGCAGCTCGGGGACAGGGAAGTACAATGAGCAGTTCTTC,CASSSGTGKYNEQFF
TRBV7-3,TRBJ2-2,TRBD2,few,TGTGCCAGCAGACCCGGGACTAGCGCGGCCGGCGGGGAGCTGTTTTTT,CASRPGTSAAGGELFF
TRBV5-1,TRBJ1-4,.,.,TGCGCCAGCAGCGCAGGGACAACTAATGAAAAACTGTTTTTT,CASSAGTTNEKLFF
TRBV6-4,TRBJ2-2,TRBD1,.,TGTGCCAGCAGTGTGGGGCGGGGACAGGGGTTTCCCGGGGAGCTGTTTTTT,CASSVGRGQGFPGELFF
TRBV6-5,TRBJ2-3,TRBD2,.,TGTGCCAGCAGTGAAGTTGGGAGGGCAGATACGCAGTATTTT,CASSEVGRADTQYF
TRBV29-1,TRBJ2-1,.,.,TGCAGCGTCTCCAGGGATGAGCAGTTCTTC,CSVSRDEQFF
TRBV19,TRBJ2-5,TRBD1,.,TGTGCCAGTAGGAGGGACAGGATGGGAGAGACCCAGTACTTC,CASRRDRMGETQYF
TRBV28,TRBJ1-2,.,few,TGTGCCAGCAGAGGAACAGGGAACTATGGCTACACCTTC,CASRGTGNYGYTF
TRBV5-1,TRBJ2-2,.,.,TGCGCCAGTAGTTCGCGGGACACCGGGGAGCTGTTTTTT,CASSSRDTGELFF
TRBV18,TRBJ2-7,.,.,TGTGCCAGCTCACCAGGGACTTCGAACGAGCAGTACTTC,CASSPGTSNEQYF
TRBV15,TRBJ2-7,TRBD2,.,TGTGCCACCAGCAGGGGGGGGGAAACCTACGAGCAGTACTTC,CATSRGGETYEQYF
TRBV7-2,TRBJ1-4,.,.,TGTGCCAGCAGCTTAACTGGTTCGAATGAAAAACTGTTTTTT,CASSLTGSNEKLFF
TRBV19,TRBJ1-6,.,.,TGTGCCAGTAGTATCCAGGGCAATAATTCACCCCTCCACTTT,CASSIQGNNSPLHF
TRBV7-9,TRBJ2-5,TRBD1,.,TGTGCCAGCAGCCCCCGGGACAGACTCCAAGAGACCCAGTACTTC,CASSPRDRLQETQYF
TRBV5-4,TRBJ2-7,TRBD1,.,TGTGCCAGCAGTACCGAGGGGGCGAGATCCTACGAGCAGTACTTC,CASSTEGARSYEQYF
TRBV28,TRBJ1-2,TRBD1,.,TGTGCCAGCAGTGAGGGGACAGGGTATAACGGCTACACCTTC,CASSEGTGYNGYTF
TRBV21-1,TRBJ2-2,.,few,TGTGCCAGCAGCAAAGGACGGGCGTCGAAGGGGGCCGGAAATAACGCCGGGGAGCTGTTTTTT,CASSKGRASKGAGNNAGELFF